This TCR beta chain was retrieved from a study of low-dose radiotherapy and immunotherapy resistance in tumors. Overall study: Radiation delivery to Cohort 1 consisted of 0.5 Gy per fraction every 2 weeks, summing to 6.5 Gy.

All of the donors were given nivolumab, ipilimumab, aspirin, low-dose cyclophosphamide and low-dose radiotherapy as part of RACIN, a single-arm trial. V dropped 4 bases and J dropped 1 base, with 9 bases sitting between them. Germline V gene sequence: CDR1 MNHNY, CDR2 SVGAGI (reference sequence). The CDR3 length is 14 residues. cDNA synthesis used a TRAV/TRBV-specific primer set for both chains. With a constant-region primer and a V-primer adapter, TCRs were subjected to roughly 18 PCR cycles of amplification. TCRdb passed the reads through MiXCR, listing each CDR3 protein once. The table has about 6,800 distinct CDR3 sequences, around 83% seen once.

This sequence originates from a human donor with advanced metastatic prostate, ovarian, gallbladder or colorectal cancer (not recorded which). This table probably holds off-target reads from a library built for another chain. The V call is TRBV6-6, the J call TRBJ2-3, with D unresolved. The CDR3 region is CASSSPTRTDTQYF. The DNA for the CDR3 is TGTGCCAGCAGTTCACCTACTCGCACAGATACGCAGTATTTT.